The 16 T cell receptor beta chains given below trace back to one sample, sequenced in a study of T cell changes during pregnancy in multiple sclerosis. Sequencing used immunoSEQ multiplex PCR; TCRdb keeps in-frame clones, though not all of them. In the table there are about 100,000 clones, 90% to 95% of which are singletons. Sequenced here: peripheral blood, sampled in the second trimester of pregnancy. The receptors come from a female donor with multiple sclerosis, enrolled in a pregnancy study.

The CDR3 sequence is CASSLGQGNQETQYF. As DNA, the CDR3 is TGTGCCAGCAGCTTAGGCCAGGGAAACCAAGAGACCCAGTACTTC. This rearrangement joins TRBV7-7 to TRBJ2-5; tentatively, D is TRBD1 (5 bases). This CDR3 comprises 15 residues. Germline lookup yields CDR1 SSHAT and CDR2 FNYEAQ (reference sequence). Trimming removed 1 base at V and 0 bases at J, with 9 bases between.

The chain uses TRBV6-6 and TRBJ1-1, with TRBD1 as a possible D gene (6 bases). The CDR3 has 14 residues. Trimming took off 5 bases at V and 6 bases at J, with 16 bases between the two ends. Looked up from germline, CDR1 is MNHNY and CDR2 is SVGAGI (reference sequence). The CDR3 DNA reads TGTGCCAGCAGTGTCGCCCGGGGGGGCGCTGAAGCTTTCTTT. Protein: CASSVARGGAEAFF.

In this sample, this clone turned up a few times. V and J are TRBV6-1 and TRBJ1-1, with 7 bases fitting TRBD1. The length of the CDR3 is 15 residues. CDR1 is MNHNS and CDR2 is SASEGT in the germline V gene. V lost 1 base to trimming and J lost 5 bases; unmatched junction nucleotides: 7. CDR3 in DNA: TGTGCCAGCAGTGAAGGGATTCCGGGACAGACTGAAGCTTTCTTT. Translated: CASSEGIPGQTEAFF.

The V and J genes are TRBV30 and TRBJ2-1; 8 bases line up with TRBD2. The ends lost 2 bases at V and 4 bases at J; junction bases unmatched: 4. Germline V lookup: CDR1 GTSNPN, CDR2 SVGIG (reference sequence). This CDR3 has 14 residues. As DNA, the CDR3 is TGTGCCTGGAGTCGCGGGGGGACGTACAATGAGCAGTTCTTC. Translation gives CAWSRGGTYNEQFF.

The rearrangement joins TRBV15 to TRBJ2-1; D gene ambiguous. CDR3 length equals 17 residues. The germline CDR1 and CDR2 sequences are LNHNV and YYDKDF (reference sequence). Trimming stripped 4 bases from V and 3 bases from J, with 19 bases between. CDR3 in DNA: TGTGCCACCAGCACGAGGATGGTCGGCGAAAACTACAATGAGCAGTTCTTC. Translation: CATSTRMVGENYNEQFF.

The CDR3 reads CASSPSRTVRNTIYF. The CDR3 DNA reads as TGTGCCAGCAGCCCAAGCCGGACAGTGCGAAACACCATATATTTT. The chain couples TRBV5-6 to TRBJ1-3; D might be TRBD1 (6 bases). Germline V gene lookup returns CDR1 SGHDT and CDR2 YYEEEE. CDR3 size: 15 residues. The V gene lost 4 bases and the J gene lost 5 bases, with 16 bases spanning the gap.

This clone was detected once. The chain links TRBV6-4 to TRBJ2-1, with TRBD2 identical over 10 bases. CDR3 size: 16 residues. The ends lost 0 bases at V and 6 bases at J; junction bases unmatched: 5. The germline V gene encodes CDR1 MRHNA and CDR2 SNTAGT. CDR3 protein: CASSDSGASGSNEQFF. The CDR3 region has the DNA TGTGCCAGCAGTGACTCGGGGGCTAGCGGGAGCAATGAGCAGTTCTTC.

The chain uses TRBV9 and TRBJ2-7; TRBD1 aligns across 7 bases. This CDR3 has 16 amino acids. The V segment lost 4 bases and the J segment 4 bases; nucleotides outside the gene matches: 14. Germline CDR1 reads SGDLS; CDR2 reads YYNGEE. CDR3 DNA: TGTGCCAGCAGCCCCCGGGACAGCAGGGTGTGGTACGAGCAGTACTTC. This codes for CASSPRDSRVWYEQYF. The full variable domain, in which reference TRBV9 and TRBJ2-7 provide the parts outside the CDR3, is DSGVTQTPKHLITATGQRVTLRCSPRSGDLSVYWYQQSLDQGLQFLIQYYNGEERAKGNILERFSAQQFPDLHSELNLSSLELGDSALYFCASSPRDSRVWYEQYFGPGTRLTVT.

V is TRBV29-1 and J is TRBJ2-3; the D gene is possibly TRBD2 (7 bases). Germline CDR1 is SQVTM and CDR2 is ANQGSEA. This CDR3 comprises 14 residues. Trimming pared 4 bases from V and 2 bases from J, leaving 13 bases between. The CDR3 loop reads CSVAAGHLTDTQYF. The CDR3, as DNA: TGCAGCGTTGCAGCGGGACACCTCACAGATACGCAGTATTTT.

This clone was seen only once. CDR3 DNA sequence: TGTGCCAGCAGCTTGAACAGGGCCCCCTACGAGCAGTACTTC. This gives the protein CASSLNRAPYEQYF. This sequence joins TRBV7-2 and TRBJ2-7, with D possibly being TRBD1 (6 bases). Germline V gene data show CDR1 as SGHTA and CDR2 as FQGNSA. The CDR3 runs 14 residues. Trimming left V 3 bases short and J 2 bases short, with 11 bases between.

This chain joins TRBV6-1 and TRBJ2-3; D unclear. The germline gives CDR1 MNHNS, CDR2 SASEGT. Trimming removed 0 bases at V and 5 bases at J, with 6 bases between. The CDR3 runs to 13 residues. CDR3 in amino acids: CASSEAPRDTQYF. DNA of the CDR3: TGTGCCAGCAGTGAAGCCCCCCGAGATACGCAGTATTTT.

The chain employs TRBV29-1 and TRBJ1-1, with TRBD1 identical over 8 bases. This CDR3 spans 15 amino acids. Germline CDR1 is SQVTM and CDR2 is ANQGSEA. Trimming cost V 7 bases and J 5 bases; bases outside gene matches: 15. CDR3 nucleotide sequence: TGCAGCGCCAAGGCGGCCAGGGGGCCTCCTACTGAAGCTTTCTTT. Amino acid sequence: CSAKAARGPPTEAFF.

The V gene is TRBV10-3, the J gene TRBJ2-3; 10 positions match TRBD1. After removal of 3 bases from V and 4 bases from J, the junction contained 1 base not matched to a gene. The CDR3 runs to 14 residues. Germline assignment: CDR1 ENHRY and CDR2 SYGVKD. CDR3 protein: CAISEGTGADTQYF. The CDR3 region has the DNA TGTGCCATCAGTGAAGGGACAGGGGCAGATACGCAGTATTTT.

The chain recombines TRBV6-1 with TRBJ1-5; D might be TRBD1 (6 bases). This CDR3 spans 15 amino acids. V gave up 4 bases and J gave up 3 bases, with 13 bases separating them. The V gene's germline CDR1 is MNHNS and CDR2 SASEGT. This CDR3 is CASSVLTGSNQPQHF. DNA of the CDR3: TGTGCCAGCAGTGTTCTCACAGGGTCCAATCAGCCCCAGCATTTT.

V is TRBV28 and J is TRBJ2-2; 7 bases fit TRBD1. This CDR3 contains 14 residues. Trimming removed 3 bases from V and 3 bases from J; junction bases left unmatched: 1. CDR1 is MDHEN and CDR2 is SYDVKM in the germline V gene. CDR3: CASSFQGDTGELFF. The CDR3 region has the DNA TGTGCCAGCAGTTTTCAGGGGGACACCGGGGAGCTGTTTTTT.

This chain connects TRBV7-8 to TRBJ2-1; D is unresolved. V lost 5 bases and J lost 6, with 17 bases in between. Germline lookup yields CDR1 SGHVS and CDR2 FQNEAQ. The CDR3 totals 15 residues. CDR3 DNA: TGTGCCAGCAGCCCTGGCGGCCATTCCCGCAATGAGCAGTTCTTC. Protein sequence: CASSPGGHSRNEQFF.